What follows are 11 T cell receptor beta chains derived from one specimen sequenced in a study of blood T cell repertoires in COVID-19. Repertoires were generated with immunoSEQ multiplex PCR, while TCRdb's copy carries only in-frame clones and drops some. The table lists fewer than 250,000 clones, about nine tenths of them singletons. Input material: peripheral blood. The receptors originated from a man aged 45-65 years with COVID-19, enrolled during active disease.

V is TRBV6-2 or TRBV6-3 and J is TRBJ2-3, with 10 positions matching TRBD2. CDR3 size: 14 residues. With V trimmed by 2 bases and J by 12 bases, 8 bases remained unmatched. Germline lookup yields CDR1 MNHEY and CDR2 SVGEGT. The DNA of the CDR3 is TGTGCCAGCAGTTACGCTAGCGGGGGAACACTACAGTATTTT. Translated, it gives CASSYASGGTLQYF.

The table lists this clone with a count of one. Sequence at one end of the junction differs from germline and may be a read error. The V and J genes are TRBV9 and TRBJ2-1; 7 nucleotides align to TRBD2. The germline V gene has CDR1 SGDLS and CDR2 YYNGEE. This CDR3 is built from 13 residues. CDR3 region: CASSEAPTGLSIF. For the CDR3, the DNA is TGTGCCAGCAGCGAGGCCCCTACGGGACTATCGATCTTC.

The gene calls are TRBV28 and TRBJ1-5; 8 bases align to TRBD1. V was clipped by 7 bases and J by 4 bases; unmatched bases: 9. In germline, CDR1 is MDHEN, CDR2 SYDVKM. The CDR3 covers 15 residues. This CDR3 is CASTPDRAENQPQHF. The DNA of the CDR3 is TGTGCCAGCACCCCGGACAGGGCGGAAAATCAGCCCCAGCATTTT.

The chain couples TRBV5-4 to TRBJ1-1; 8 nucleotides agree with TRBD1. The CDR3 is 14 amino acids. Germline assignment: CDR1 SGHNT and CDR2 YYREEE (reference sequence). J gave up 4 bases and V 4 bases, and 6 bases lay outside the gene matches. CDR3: CASSPTGGATEAFF. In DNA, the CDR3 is TGTGCCAGCAGCCCCACAGGGGGGGCCACTGAAGCTTTCTTT.

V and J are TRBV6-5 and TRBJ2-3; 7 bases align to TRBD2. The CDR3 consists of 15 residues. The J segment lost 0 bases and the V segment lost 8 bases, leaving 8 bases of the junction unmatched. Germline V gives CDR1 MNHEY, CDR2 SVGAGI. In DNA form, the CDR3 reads TGTGCCAGCCGGGGGGAGACCTCGAGCACAGATACGCAGTATTTT. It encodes CASRGETSSTDTQYF.

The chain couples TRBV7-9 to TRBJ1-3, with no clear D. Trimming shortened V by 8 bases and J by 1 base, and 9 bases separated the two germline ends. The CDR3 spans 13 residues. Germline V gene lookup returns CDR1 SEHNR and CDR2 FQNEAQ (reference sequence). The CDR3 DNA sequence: TGTGCCAGCGGAGTGAAATCTGGAAACACCATATATTTT. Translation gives CASGVKSGNTIYF.

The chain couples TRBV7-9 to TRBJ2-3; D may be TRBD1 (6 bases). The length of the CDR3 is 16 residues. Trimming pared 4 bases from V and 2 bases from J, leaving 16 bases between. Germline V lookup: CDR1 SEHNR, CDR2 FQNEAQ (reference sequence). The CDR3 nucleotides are TGTGCCAGCAGCTCAGGGGTAAACACGATCACAGATACGCAGTATTTT. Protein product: CASSSGVNTITDTQYF.

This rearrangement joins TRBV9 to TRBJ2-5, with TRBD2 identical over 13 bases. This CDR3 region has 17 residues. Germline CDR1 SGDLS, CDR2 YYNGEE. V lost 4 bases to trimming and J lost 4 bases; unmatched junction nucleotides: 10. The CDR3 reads CASSFSGTSGVGETQYF. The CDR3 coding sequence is TGTGCCAGCAGCTTCTCCGGGACTAGCGGGGTAGGAGAGACCCAGTACTTC.

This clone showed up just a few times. The CDR3: CASSPSGEKLFF. In nucleotides, the CDR3 is TGTGCCAGCAGCCCCTCGGGTGAAAAACTGTTTTTT. V is TRBV7-8 and J is TRBJ1-4, with D unresolved. V was clipped by 5 bases and J by 7 bases, with 8 bases between them. The CDR3 runs to 12 residues. The germline V gene encodes CDR1 SGHVS and CDR2 FQNEAQ. The full variable domain, its missing parts supplied by reference TRBV7-8 and TRBJ1-4, is GAGVSQSPRYKVAKRGQDVALRCDPISGHVSLFWYQQALGQGPEFLTYFQNEAQLDKSGLPSDRFFAERPEGSVSTLKIQRTQQEDSAVYLCASSPSGEKLFFGSGTQLSVL.

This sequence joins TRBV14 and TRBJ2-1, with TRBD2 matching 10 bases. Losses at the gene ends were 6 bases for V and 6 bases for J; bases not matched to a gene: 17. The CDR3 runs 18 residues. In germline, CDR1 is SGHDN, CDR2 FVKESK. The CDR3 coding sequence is TGTGCCAGCAGTTCCAAGGTTCTGTTTAGCGGGAGGAGCAATGAGCAGTTCTTC. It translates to CASSSKVLFSGRSNEQFF.

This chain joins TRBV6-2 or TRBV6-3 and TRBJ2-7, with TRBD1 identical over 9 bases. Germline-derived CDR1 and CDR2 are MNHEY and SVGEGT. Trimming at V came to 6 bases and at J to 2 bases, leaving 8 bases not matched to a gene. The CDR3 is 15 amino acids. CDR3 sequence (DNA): TGTGCCAGCAGCGATAGGACAGGGGTGGCCTACGAGCAGTACTTC. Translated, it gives CASSDRTGVAYEQYF.